Following are 17 T cell receptor beta chains from one sample sequenced in a study of T cells in Graves' hyperthyroidism and ophthalmopathy. Researchers took RNA transcripts and amplified the TCR beta CDR3 regions from them. During a first-round RT-PCR of the TCR CDR3, the HTBI primer set was used. In TCRdb, the multiplex PCR reads were re-called with MiXCR into one record per CDR3 protein. Of 500,000 to 800,000 distinct CDR3 sequences listed, over 40% were seen once; the top ten hold 7% to 7.5%. The source material was peripheral blood or thyroid tissue (not recorded which). The receptors come from an adult man with Graves' disease, either hyperthyroidism or ophthalmopathy (not recorded which).

In its sample, this clonotype was seen many times. V is TRBV20-1 and J is TRBJ1-5; a weak D match, TRBD1 (5 bases). The CDR3 covers 13 residues. V was clipped by 1 base and J by 4 bases, with 8 bases between them. Germline V gene data show CDR1 as DFQATT and CDR2 as SNEGSKA (reference sequence). CDR3 in amino acids: CSARGQQNQPQHF. CDR3 bases: TGCAGTGCTAGAGGACAGCAAAATCAGCCCCAGCATTTT.

This clonotype has ten or more counts. The rearrangement uses TRBV7-9 and TRBJ1-2; D is perhaps TRBD1 (6 bases). Trimming cost V 5 bases and J 8 bases, with 15 bases left between them. The CDR3 is made up of 13 amino acids. Germline CDR1 is SEHNR and CDR2 is FQNEAQ (reference sequence). The CDR3, as DNA: TGTGCCAGCAGCAAAGGAACAGGGCTCGGCTACACCTTC. Its protein product is CASSKGTGLGYTF.

The chain employs TRBV5-1 and TRBJ1-2; D remains ambiguous. The ends were cut back, 3 bases at V and 0 bases at J, with 15 bases in the middle. Germline V gene sequence: CDR1 SGHRS, CDR2 YFSETQ. The CDR3 spans 16 residues. The CDR3 DNA is TGCGCCAGCAGCTCCGGCGCCAGCCGAGCTAACTATGGCTACACCTTC. It yields the protein CASSSGASRANYGYTF.

Ten or more counts support this clonotype. Here the CDR3 reads CSGTKQGVSTEAFF. The CDR3 DNA reads TGCAGCGGGACCAAACAGGGGGTCAGCACTGAAGCTTTCTTT. V gene TRBV29-1 combines with J gene TRBJ1-1; 8 bases line up with TRBD1. This CDR3 has 14 residues. The V gene's germline CDR1 is SQVTM and CDR2 ANQGSEA. J was trimmed by 4 bases and V by 7 bases; bases with no gene match: 11.

Of note for this clonotype: A much larger clone differs by one base, so this may be a read error. The chain has TRBV29-1 and TRBJ1-1; 9 bases are a match to TRBD1. The CDR3 is 15 residues long. Germline V CDR1 and CDR2: SQVTM, ANQGSEA. With V trimmed by 5 bases and J by 2 bases, 9 bases remained unmatched. CDR3 sequence: CSVKVAGQGNTEAFF. The CDR3 nucleotides are TGCAGCGTTAAGGTGGCGGGACAGGGTAACACTGAAGCTTTCTTT.

V gene TRBV7-9 combines with J gene TRBJ2-5, with TRBD2 matching over 7 bases. CDR1 is SEHNR and CDR2 is FQNEAQ in the germline V gene (reference sequence). This CDR3 contains 15 residues. Losses at the gene ends were 5 bases for V and 3 bases for J; bases not matched to a gene: 9. CDR3 in amino acids: CASSGGRAREETQYF. DNA of the CDR3: TGTGCCAGCAGCGGGGGGAGGGCCAGGGAAGAGACCCAGTACTTC.

This clonotype was seen a handful of times. Written as DNA, the CDR3 is TGTGCCATCAGTGCGCCGAATTCACCCCTCCACTTT. It translates to CAISAPNSPLHF. This chain uses TRBV10-3 with TRBJ1-6; D is undetermined. CDR1 is ENHRY, CDR2 SYGVKD, per germline. The germline V and J ends were trimmed by 4 bases and 7 bases, with 5 bases remaining between them. CDR3 length: 12 residues.

The table lists this clonotype with many counts. The J gene is TRBJ1-2, the V gene TRBV24-1, with D unresolved. The V gene's germline CDR1 is KGHDR and CDR2 SFDVKD. This CDR3 spans 13 amino acids. V gave up 2 bases and J gave up 4 bases, with 7 bases separating them. In DNA, the CDR3 is TGTGCCACCAGTGATTCAGGTTCCTATGGCTACACCTTC. It encodes CATSDSGSYGYTF.

This clonotype appeared many times. The chain combines TRBV19 with TRBJ2-5, with TRBD1 matching over 7 bases. The CDR3 totals 13 residues. Trimming removed 10 bases from V and 0 bases from J; junction bases left unmatched: 5. Germline-derived CDR1 and CDR2 are LNHDA and SQIVND (reference sequence). The CDR3 loop reads CATSGQYQETQYF. The CDR3, as DNA: TGTGCCACCTCGGGACAGTACCAAGAGACCCAGTACTTC. Together with reference TRBV19 and TRBJ2-5, the CDR3 gives the full variable domain: DGGITQSPKYLFRKEGQNVTLSCEQNLNHDAMYWYRQDPGQGLRLIYYSQIVNDFQKGDIAEGYSVSREKKESFPLTVTSAQKNPTAFYLCATSGQYQETQYFGPGTRLLVL.

This clonotype was observed many times. The chain joins TRBV29-1 to TRBJ2-5; perhaps TRBD2 as D (7 bases). This CDR3 region has 13 residues. V was clipped by 2 bases and J by 4 bases, with 11 bases between them. Germline V gene sequence: CDR1 SQVTM, CDR2 ANQGSEA. DNA for the CDR3: TGCAGCGTTGAAACGGGGGGCCCAGAGACCCAGTACTTC. Amino acids: CSVETGGPETQYF.

This clonotype was observed a handful of times. The J gene is TRBJ1-2, the V gene TRBV5-1; D is uncertain. The germline gives CDR1 SGHRS, CDR2 YFSETQ. Trimming removed 0 bases from V and 0 bases from J, with 6 bases in between. CDR3 length: 14 residues. The DNA of the CDR3 is TGCGCCAGCAGCTTGGACAGCACTAACTATGGCTACACCTTC. Its translation: CASSLDSTNYGYTF.

Concerning this clonotype itself: A much more abundant neighbour one base away suggests this may be a read error. As the CDR3 is not closed by the conserved phenylalanine or tryptophan, this likely results from a read error. This rearrangement joins TRBV10-3 to TRBJ1-1, with D unresolved. In germline, CDR1 is ENHRY, CDR2 SYGVKD. This CDR3 contains 14 residues. The CDR3, as DNA: TGTGCCAGCAGTGAAGACGGGAGGAACACTGAAGCTTTCCTT. Protein: CASSEDGRNTEAFL.

The genes are TRBV20-1 and TRBJ2-2; a weak D match, TRBD2 (6 bases). CDR3 length: 13 residues. In germline, CDR1 is DFQATT, CDR2 SNEGSKA (reference sequence). V was pared by 6 bases and J by 6 bases, with 14 bases between. The CDR3 DNA sequence: TGCAGTGCAGAGACTAGTTTCGCCGGGGAGCTGTTTTTT. Protein product: CSAETSFAGELFF.

This rearrangement joins TRBV29-1 to TRBJ2-5; either TRBD1 or TRBD2 may supply D (5 bases each). Germline V gene lookup returns CDR1 SQVTM and CDR2 ANQGSEA. Trimming took off 8 bases at V and 1 base at J, with 11 bases between the two ends. CDR3 length equals 12 residues. CDR3 amino acids: CSRGGPQETQYF. As DNA, the CDR3 is TGCAGCCGGGGCGGGCCCCAAGAGACCCAGTACTTC.

The J gene is TRBJ1-3, the V gene TRBV29-1; no definite D call. Looked up from germline, CDR1 is SQVTM and CDR2 is ANQGSEA. V dropped 4 bases and J dropped 3 bases, with 10 bases sitting between them. There are 13 residues in the CDR3. CDR3 DNA: TGCAGCGTTGTCGAGGGATTTGGAAACACCATATATTTT. It is translated as CSVVEGFGNTIYF.

This clonotype was found many times. J is TRBJ2-6 and V is TRBV24-1; 10 bases fit TRBD2. V shed 5 bases and J 0 bases; nucleotides not matched to a gene: 3. This CDR3 is 17 amino acids long. Germline V gene sequence: CDR1 KGHDR, CDR2 SFDVKD. Here the CDR3 reads CATSVPSGSSGANVLTF. The CDR3 nucleotides read TGTGCCACCAGTGTTCCTAGCGGGAGCTCTGGGGCCAACGTCCTGACTTTC.

The chain has TRBV9 and TRBJ1-5; 7 bases line up with TRBD1. Germline-derived CDR1 and CDR2 are SGDLS and YYNGEE. The CDR3 consists of 12 residues. Trimming removed 4 bases from V and 11 bases from J; junction bases left unmatched: 6. The CDR3 DNA sequence: TGTGCCAGCAGCTCGACAGGGTCGGCCCAGCATTTT. Its protein product is CASSSTGSAQHF. Drawing the rest from reference TRBV9 and TRBJ1-5, the complete variable domain is DSGVTQTPKHLITATGQRVTLRCSPRSGDLSVYWYQQSLDQGLQFLIQYYNGEERAKGNILERFSAQQFPDLHSELNLSSLELGDSALYFCASSSTGSAQHFGDGTRLSIL.